These 16 T cell receptor beta chains came from one sample sequenced in a study of cytomegalovirus exposure and HLA in healthy donors. Vbeta (60) and Jbeta (13) primers were used in the PCR. Clones were read by immunoSEQ multiplex PCR, and TCRdb kept only the in-frame ones, dropping some. In the table there are about 98,000 clones, 60% to 80% of which are singletons. Sequences were obtained from PBMCs. These receptors were collected from a female donor in good health and CMV-seronegative.

The genes are TRBV6-5 and TRBJ2-7, with 9 bases that match TRBD1. The CDR3 length is 14 residues. CDR1 MNHEY and CDR2 SVGAGI come from the germline V gene. Germline trimming cut 6 bases from V and 1 base from J; bases unmatched to any gene: 4. The CDR3 protein is CASSRQGGSYEQYF. In nucleotides, the CDR3 is TGTGCCAGCAGCAGACAGGGGGGGTCCTACGAGCAGTACTTC.

The rearrangement uses TRBV7-2 and TRBJ2-3; no definite D call. V lost 0 bases, J lost 2 bases, and 12 bases lay in between. This CDR3 is 16 amino acids long. Germline V gene lookup returns CDR1 SGHTA and CDR2 FQGNSA. The DNA of the CDR3 is TGTGCCAGCAGCTTAGCGCTTGGCAGAACCACAGATACGCAGTATTTT. This encodes CASSLALGRTTDTQYF.

The V gene is TRBV5-1, the J gene TRBJ2-5, with a tentative D call TRBD2 (5 bases). The CDR3 length is 15 residues. The germline CDR1 and CDR2 sequences are SGHRS and YFSETQ. With 4 bases removed from V and 5 bases from J, the gap between germline ends came to 18 bases. CDR3 nucleotide sequence: TGCGCCAGCAGCGCGGACTTGACTGCAGCCGAGACCCAGTACTTC. It codes for CASSADLTAAETQYF.

The rearrangement joins TRBV7-8 to TRBJ2-3, with TRBD1 matching 9 bases. CDR3 length equals 15 residues. With V trimmed by 8 bases and J by 1 base, 7 bases remained unmatched. Germline CDR1 reads SGHVS; CDR2 reads FQNEAQ. CDR3 sequence (DNA): TGTGCCAGCTCCAAGGGGGACAGGGGCACAGATACGCAGTATTTT. The encoded protein is CASSKGDRGTDTQYF. Drawing the rest from reference TRBV7-8 and TRBJ2-3, the complete variable domain is GAGVSQSPRYKVAKRGQDVALRCDPISGHVSLFWYQQALGQGPEFLTYFQNEAQLDKSGLPSDRFFAERPEGSVSTLKIQRTQQEDSAVYLCASSKGDRGTDTQYFGPGTRLTVL.

The chain carries TRBV2 and TRBJ2-1, with 7 positions matching TRBD2. Germline V CDR1 and CDR2: SNHLY, FYNNEI. J lost 3 bases, V lost 8 bases, and 4 bases had no gene match. The CDR3 extends over 13 amino acids. CDR3 DNA: TGTGCCAGCCCCGGCGGGGGCTACAATGAGCAGTTCTTC. Protein product: CASPGGGYNEQFF.

This chain uses TRBV19 with TRBJ1-2; 9 positions match TRBD1. With 10 bases clipped from V and 5 bases from J, the junction kept 5 bases outside the gene matches. Germline loops: CDR1 LNHDA, CDR2 SQIVND (reference sequence). CDR3 size: 12 residues. The DNA for the CDR3 is TGTGCCAAAACCGGGACAGGGTATGGCTACACCTTC. This gives the protein CAKTGTGYGYTF.

The rearrangement uses TRBV13 and TRBJ1-1; TRBD1 might be the D (6 bases). The CDR3 contains 15 residues. Germline CDR1 and CDR2: PRHDT and FYEKMQ (reference sequence). V shed 5 bases and J shed 0 bases, with 13 bases lying between them. CDR3 sequence: CASSEDGGLNTEAFF. CDR3 DNA: TGTGCCAGCAGCGAGGACGGGGGGCTGAACACTGAAGCTTTCTTT.

The chain employs TRBV4-3 and TRBJ1-1; D gene unclear. The CDR3 is 13 residues long. CDR1 LGHNA and CDR2 YSLEER come from the germline V gene. The V end was cut by 1 base, the J end by 6 bases, with 9 bases between. CDR3 in DNA: TGCGCCAGCAGCCAAGCCCCCGGGGCTGAAGCTTTCTTT. Translation gives CASSQAPGAEAFF.

This chain joins TRBV28 and TRBJ1-5; the match to TRBD1 covers 9 bases. V lost 7 bases to trimming and J lost 3 bases; unmatched junction nucleotides: 7. The CDR3 runs to 15 residues. CDR1 is MDHEN and CDR2 is SYDVKM in the germline V gene. As DNA, the CDR3 is TGTGCCAGCACAACAGGGGGCGCAGACAATCAGCCCCAGCATTTT. As protein: CASTTGGADNQPQHF.

The genes are TRBV20-1 and TRBJ2-7, with 7 nucleotides matching TRBD2. This CDR3 spans 11 amino acids. V lost 5 bases, J lost 6 bases, and 4 bases stayed unmatched. Germline values: CDR1 DFQATT, CDR2 SNEGSKA (reference sequence). DNA for the CDR3: TGCAGTGCTTGGACTAGTCGCGAGCAGTACTTC. Its translation is CSAWTSREQYF.

This chain joins TRBV4-1 and TRBJ2-2; D is uncertain. V was pared by 5 bases and J by 0 bases, with 16 bases between. The CDR3 length is 17 residues. Germline V lookup: CDR1 MGHRA, CDR2 YSYEKL. The CDR3 DNA is TGCGCCAGCAGCGGCGGCCGTTCATTCCCGAACACCGGGGAGCTGTTTTTT. Its protein is CASSGGRSFPNTGELFF.

The J gene is TRBJ1-1, the V gene TRBV11-3; weak D call: TRBD1 (5 bases). CDR3 size: 15 residues. Germline V CDR1 and CDR2: SGHNT, YENEEA. V lost 5 bases and J lost 6, with 19 bases in between. The CDR3 region is CASSLNPSGIAEAFF. The CDR3 DNA sequence: TGTGCCAGCAGCCTAAACCCTTCAGGGATCGCTGAAGCTTTCTTT.

The chain is built from TRBV19 and TRBJ2-1; 10 bases agree with TRBD2. This CDR3 spans 17 amino acids. Germline CDR1 reads LNHDA; CDR2 reads SQIVND (reference sequence). Unmatched junction bases numbered 10, after V lost 3 bases and J lost 5 bases. The CDR3 sequence: CASSMASGRVKNNEQFF. The CDR3 nucleotides read TGTGCCAGTAGTATGGCTAGCGGGAGAGTGAAGAACAATGAGCAGTTCTTC.

This clone was detected only a few times. The genes are TRBV7-9 and TRBJ2-1; the match to TRBD2 covers 13 bases. This CDR3 is 16 amino acids long. J was trimmed by 5 bases and V by 3 bases; bases with no gene match: 4. Germline loops: CDR1 SEHNR, CDR2 FQNEAQ (reference sequence). The CDR3 DNA is TGTGCCAGCAGCTTCACCGGGACTAGCGGGGACAATGAGCAGTTCTTC. This sequence encodes CASSFTGTSGDNEQFF. Supplemented by reference TRBV7-9 and TRBJ2-1, the full variable domain reads DTGVSQNPRHKITKRGQNVTFRCDPISEHNRLYWYRQTLGQGPEFLTYFQNEAQLEKSRLLSDRFSAERPKGSFSTLEIQRTEQGDSAMYLCASSFTGTSGDNEQFFGPGTRLTVL.

This clone was observed a handful of times. The DNA is omitted, as the CDR3 cannot be located on it reliably, and the CDR3 follows TCRdb's listing. The chain uses TRBV6-5 and TRBJ1-5; the table's D call, TRBD1, has no DNA check behind it. The CDR3 length is 15 residues, termini included. Germline V CDR1 and CDR2: MNHEY, SVGAGI. This CDR3 is CASSTSDRGSQPQHF.

The chain employs TRBV5-4 and TRBJ2-7, with TRBD2 as a possible D gene (5 bases). Germline V gene sequence: CDR1 SGHNT, CDR2 YYREEE (reference sequence). This CDR3 is built from 13 residues. The V and J ends lost 0 bases and 6 bases respectively, with 10 bases between them. CDR3 region: CASSLGQAGEQYF. As DNA, the CDR3 is TGTGCCAGCAGCTTGGGGCAGGCGGGCGAGCAGTACTTC.